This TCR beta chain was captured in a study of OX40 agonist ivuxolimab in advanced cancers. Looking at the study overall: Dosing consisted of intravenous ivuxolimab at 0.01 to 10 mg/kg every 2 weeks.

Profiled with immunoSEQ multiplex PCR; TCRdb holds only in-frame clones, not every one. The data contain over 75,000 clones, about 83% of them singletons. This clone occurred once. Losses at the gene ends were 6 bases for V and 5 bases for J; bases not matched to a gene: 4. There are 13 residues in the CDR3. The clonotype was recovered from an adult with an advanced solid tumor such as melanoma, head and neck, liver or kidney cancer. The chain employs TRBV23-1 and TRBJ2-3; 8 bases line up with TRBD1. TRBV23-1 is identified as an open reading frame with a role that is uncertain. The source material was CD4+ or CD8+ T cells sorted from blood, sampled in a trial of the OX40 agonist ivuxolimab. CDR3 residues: CASRNRGKDTQYF. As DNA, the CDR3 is TGCGCCAGCAGAAACAGGGGGAAAGATACGCAGTATTTT.